This TCR beta chain was sequenced for a study of blood T cell repertoires in COVID-19. The overall study: Samples taken during acute and convalescent COVID-19 were collected in the United States, Italy and Spain. Sample material is recorded as cDNA or gDNA derived from T cells, B-cell-depleted T cells, or PBMCs.

The CDR3 runs to 15 residues. V lost 2 bases and J lost 4, with 9 bases in between. Per germline, CDR1 SGHNT and CDR2 YENEEA. Authors' data handling: From reference gene primer amplification, estimates of nucleated cell counts were derived. Clones were read by immunoSEQ multiplex PCR, and TCRdb kept only the in-frame ones, dropping some. V, J and clone size derive from that table, while D and trimming were established from the DNA sequence. The repertoire holds 150,000 to 200,000 clones, 85% to 95% seen once, with about 5% in the top ten. The chain couples TRBV11-3 to TRBJ2-6, with D hard to call. The sequencing sample was made of peripheral blood. The TCR sequence derives from a woman aged 50 to 60 with acute or convalescent COVID-19. CDR3 sequence: CASSLSSSGANVLTF. CDR3 coding DNA: TGTGCCAGCAGCTTATCTAGTTCCGGGGCCAACGTCCTGACTTTC.